Following are 18 T cell receptor beta chains from one sample sequenced in a study of blood T cell repertoires in COVID-19. TCRdb's table, derived via immunoSEQ multiplex PCR, lists solely in-frame clones and lacks some. Among 30,000 to 35,000 clones listed, approximately 93% were seen once. Sequenced material: peripheral blood. The receptors derive from a human donor in a cohort sampled during active COVID-19.

This chain connects TRBV5-1 to TRBJ2-1, with TRBD2 matching 12 bases. Germline V CDR1 and CDR2: SGHRS, YFSETQ. The CDR3 contains 16 residues. Trimming cost V 4 bases and J 5 bases; bases outside gene matches: 7. CDR3: CASSPPTSGSHNEQFF. The CDR3 DNA sequence: TGCGCCAGCAGCCCCCCGACTAGCGGGAGTCACAATGAGCAGTTCTTC. Supplemented by reference TRBV5-1 and TRBJ2-1, the full variable domain reads KAGVTQTPRYLIKTRGQQVTLSCSPISGHRSVSWYQQTPGQGLQFLFEYFSETQRNKGNFPGRFSGRQFSNSRSEMNVSTLELGDSALYLCASSPPTSGSHNEQFFGPGTRLTVL.

V is TRBV2 and J is TRBJ2-7; TRBD1 agrees at 12 bases. This CDR3 comprises 15 residues. With V trimmed by 6 bases and J by 1 base, 4 bases remained unmatched. The germline gives CDR1 SNHLY, CDR2 FYNNEI. The CDR3 DNA is TGTGCCAGCAGAGTGGGACAGGGGGCTTCCTACGAGCAGTACTTC. It codes for CASRVGQGASYEQYF.

This clone has only one observation. V and J are TRBV30 and TRBJ1-2, with 9 bases aligning to TRBD1. Germline V gives CDR1 GTSNPN, CDR2 SVGIG (reference sequence). V trimming: 3 bases; J trimming: 3 bases; junction bases outside the gene matches: 11. The length of the CDR3 is 16 residues. CDR3 nucleotide sequence: TGTGCCTGGAGACCCTACAGGGGGCGCCGGGACTATGGCTACACCTTC. Amino acid sequence: CAWRPYRGRRDYGYTF.

The chain uses TRBV9 and TRBJ2-3; TRBD2 matches at 10 bases. J gave up 1 base and V 0 bases, and 2 bases lay outside the gene matches. CDR3 size: 16 residues. Germline-derived CDR1 and CDR2 are SGDLS and YYNGEE. CDR3 DNA: TGTGCCAGCAGCGTAGTGGGGACTAGCGGCACAGATACGCAGTATTTT. Protein sequence: CASSVVGTSGTDTQYF. Full variable domain (remainder filled in from reference TRBV9 and TRBJ2-3): DSGVTQTPKHLITATGQRVTLRCSPRSGDLSVYWYQQSLDQGLQFLIQYYNGEERAKGNILERFSAQQFPDLHSELNLSSLELGDSALYFCASSVVGTSGTDTQYFGPGTRLTVL.

The chain carries TRBV27 and TRBJ2-7, with TRBD2 matching over 8 bases. CDR3 length: 14 residues. Losses at the gene ends were 4 bases for V and 5 bases for J; bases not matched to a gene: 7. Germline V gene lookup returns CDR1 MNHEY and CDR2 SMNVEV (reference sequence). This CDR3 reads CASSSGGPRNEQYF. In DNA, the CDR3 is TGTGCCAGCAGTTCGGGAGGGCCTAGAAACGAGCAGTACTTC.

This chain uses TRBV4-1 with TRBJ2-7; maybe TRBD1 (5 bases). The germline V gene encodes CDR1 MGHRA and CDR2 YSYEKL. The CDR3 contains 14 residues. V was pared by 0 bases and J by 2 bases, with 8 bases between. In DNA form, the CDR3 reads TGCGCCAGCAGCCAAGATAGGGGTGCCTACGAGCAGTACTTC. It specifies CASSQDRGAYEQYF.

The chain links TRBV2 to TRBJ1-5; TRBD1 aligns across 7 bases. V gave up 5 bases and J gave up 0 bases; unmatched junction bases: 4. The CDR3 contains 15 residues. CDR1 is SNHLY and CDR2 is FYNNEI in the germline V gene. As DNA, the CDR3 is TGTGCCAGCAGTTCTGGACAGGTTAGCAATCAGCCCCAGCATTTT. Protein product: CASSSGQVSNQPQHF.

The chain couples TRBV20-1 to TRBJ2-5; possibly TRBD2 for D (5 bases). The V and J ends lost 3 bases and 5 bases respectively, with 16 bases between them. Germline V gene sequence: CDR1 DFQATT, CDR2 SNEGSKA (reference sequence). CDR3 size: 14 residues. CDR3 sequence reads: CSASEGAALETQYF. CDR3 bases: TGCAGTGCTAGTGAGGGAGCGGCATTGGAGACCCAGTACTTC.

This clone has only one observation. The J gene is TRBJ1-2, the V gene TRBV14; D might be TRBD1 (5 bases). Trimming took off 3 bases at V and 8 bases at J, with 16 bases between the two ends. The CDR3 runs 14 residues. The germline V gene has CDR1 SGHDN and CDR2 FVKESK. The CDR3 DNA sequence: TGTGCCAGCAGCCAGGAAAGACAGTTCGAAGGCTACACCTTC. This encodes CASSQERQFEGYTF.

This chain links TRBV7-9 with TRBJ2-1, with 10 nucleotides matching TRBD2. The V gene end was trimmed by 4 bases and the J gene end by 4 bases; junction bases not matched to a gene: 16. CDR1 SEHNR and CDR2 FQNEAQ come from the germline V gene (reference sequence). The CDR3 loop spans 19 amino acids. The CDR3 nucleotides read TGTGCCAGCAGCTCCCCGGAGGGGCGATCACTAGCGGGGTACAATGAGCAGTTCTTC. Protein: CASSSPEGRSLAGYNEQFF.

This clone has just a few counts. The V gene is TRBV11-2, the J gene TRBJ1-2; the D gene is possibly TRBD1 (6 bases). The ends were cut back, 3 bases at V and 10 bases at J, with 24 bases in the middle. Germline values: CDR1 SGHAT, CDR2 FQNNGV. This CDR3 is 16 amino acids long. The CDR3 spells CASSLAQTGYSRSYTF. The CDR3 DNA is TGTGCCAGCAGCTTGGCCCAAACAGGGTACTCAAGGTCCTACACCTTC.

The chain carries TRBV5-1 and TRBJ1-1, with 10 nucleotides matching TRBD1. V shed 4 bases and J 2 bases; nucleotides not matched to a gene: 5. CDR1 is SGHRS, CDR2 YFSETQ, per germline. The CDR3 length is 15 residues. CDR3 in DNA: TGCGCCAGCAGCCGTGGACAGGGGGTTAACACTGAAGCTTTCTTT. Its protein product is CASSRGQGVNTEAFF.

The chain combines TRBV10-1 with TRBJ1-6, with D possibly matching TRBD1 (6 bases). The germline V gene has CDR1 WNHNN and CDR2 SYGVQD (reference sequence). CDR3 size: 14 residues. With 5 bases removed from V and 7 bases from J, the gap between germline ends came to 12 bases. The CDR3 loop reads CASSKGDRNSPLHF. DNA for the CDR3: TGCGCCAGCAGTAAGGGGGATAGGAATTCACCCCTCCACTTT.

This chain joins TRBV30 and TRBJ1-2, with 9 nucleotides matching TRBD1. This CDR3 is built from 13 residues. After removal of 0 bases from V and 5 bases from J, the junction contained 1 base not matched to a gene. Germline CDR1 is GTSNPN and CDR2 is SVGIG (reference sequence). The CDR3 bases are TGTGCCTGGAGTGTAGGGACAGGGTATGGCTACACCTTC. Translated, it gives CAWSVGTGYGYTF.

This clone appeared a single time. The gene calls are TRBV6-2 or TRBV6-3 and TRBJ2-7; no firm D call. Trimming removed 6 bases from V and 6 bases from J, with 9 bases in between. Germline V gives CDR1 MNHEY, CDR2 SVGEGT. This CDR3 has 11 amino acids. CDR3 DNA sequence: TGTGCCAGCAGCCCGAGTTTCGAGCAGTACTTC. It encodes CASSPSFEQYF.

The genes are TRBV29-1 and TRBJ1-5; 7 positions match TRBD1. The CDR3 is 14 residues long. V was pared by 4 bases and J by 3 bases, with 6 bases of the junction left unmatched. The germline V gene has CDR1 SQVTM and CDR2 ANQGSEA. CDR3 nucleotide sequence: TGCAGCGTTGGACAGGGACTCAACAATCAGCCCCAGCATTTT. Encoded protein: CSVGQGLNNQPQHF.

This chain joins TRBV7-9 and TRBJ1-2; D remains unclear. CDR1 and CDR2 (germline): SEHNR, FQNEAQ (reference sequence). The CDR3 is 13 amino acids. The germline V and J ends were trimmed by 1 base and 5 bases, with 8 bases remaining between them. In DNA, the CDR3 is TGTGCCAGCAGCTTAGAGACGGGTTATGGCTACACCTTC. This codes for CASSLETGYGYTF.

This sequence joins TRBV19 and TRBJ2-1, with a weak D call TRBD2 (6 bases). CDR1 and CDR2 (germline): LNHDA, SQIVND (reference sequence). Trimming took 6 bases from V and 8 from J, leaving 20 bases between them. CDR3 length: 15 amino acids. The CDR3 DNA follows: TGTGCCAGTAGCCCCCCGGGAGCTGTCCGGGATGAGCAGTTCTTC. Its translation is CASSPPGAVRDEQFF.